This T cell receptor beta chain was sequenced during a study of somatic mutations in cytotoxic T cells in rheumatoid arthritis. Study-wide results and caveats: A finding that went unadjusted for multiple comparisons was the slight underrepresentation of TRBV07 in rheumatoid arthritis patients.

Of note for this clone: The antigen remains undetermined.

Researchers isolated CD4+ and CD8+ cells by positive magnetic bead selection and then checked their purity by flow cytometry. CDR3 size: 15 residues. J lost 7 bases, V lost 5 bases, and 6 bases had no gene match. Germline lookup yields CDR1 SGHVS and CDR2 FNYEAQ. Profiling relied on immunoSEQ multiplex PCR, and the TCRdb table lists in-frame clones only, not all of them. The data show roughly 3,200 clones, around four fifths seen once. Sequenced sample: CD8+ T cells sorted from blood. This receptor was identified in a woman in her fifties or sixties with rheumatoid arthritis. V and J are TRBV7-6 and TRBJ2-5, with 14 bases lining up with TRBD2. CDR3 sequence reads: CASSPGTSGSGTQYF. Written as DNA, the CDR3 is TGTGCCAGCAGCCCTGGGACTAGCGGGAGTGGGACCCAGTACTTC.